The T cell receptor beta chain described here comes from a study of blood T cell repertoires in COVID-19. Overall study context: PBMCs, B-cell-depleted T cells, or T cells were the source of the cDNA or gDNA that made up the material.

The data were produced by immunoSEQ multiplex PCR, yet TCRdb's version contains in-frame clones alone and is incomplete. The top ten hold 0.92% of the sample, which has tens of thousands of clones, roughly 93% seen once. The CDR3 runs 15 residues. Germline CDR1 reads SGHDT; CDR2 reads YYEEEE. J was trimmed by 4 bases and V by 3 bases; bases with no gene match: 3. The chain employs TRBV5-6 and TRBJ2-1; the match to TRBD1 covers 11 bases. The TCR comes from a male donor with active COVID-19. The sample consisted of peripheral blood. CDR3 DNA: TGTGCCAGCAGCTACGGGACAGGGGGATACAATGAGCAGTTCTTC. Protein sequence: CASSYGTGGYNEQFF.